These 25 T cell receptor beta chains originate from one sample sequenced in a study of beta chain features in type 1 diabetes. Study findings and constraints: Moderate but significant shortening of TCRB CDR3s was recorded in all four CD4+ subsets from Type 1 diabetes patients.

The isolated RNA, all of it, was reverse transcribed, so expressed TCRB transcripts were what got sequenced. Assay used: immunoSEQ multiplex PCR; TCRdb lists only in-frame clones, some missing. The sample contains about 170,000 clones, 6.5% to 8.5% of which appear only once. These receptors' antigens are unknown. The sequenced material came from central memory CD4+ T cells from blood. Source of these receptors: a man younger than 35 with type 1 diabetes.

The genes are TRBV6-5 and TRBJ2-3, with a tentative D call TRBD2 (6 bases). Trimming removed 6 bases at V and 4 bases at J, with 17 bases between. Germline CDR1 reads MNHEY; CDR2 reads SVGAGI. The CDR3 covers 15 residues. The CDR3 sequence: CASSYGGNSSDTQYF. The CDR3 coding sequence is TGTGCCAGCAGCTACGGCGGGAATTCTTCAGATACGCAGTATTTT.

This rearrangement joins TRBV18 to TRBJ2-4; 12 bases match TRBD1. In germline, CDR1 is KGHSH, CDR2 LQKENI. The J segment lost 8 bases and the V segment lost 3 bases, leaving 5 bases of the junction unmatched. The CDR3 spans 15 residues. CDR3 region: CASSPGQGAGDIQYF. In DNA form, the CDR3 reads TGTGCCAGCTCACCGGGACAGGGGGCAGGAGACATTCAGTACTTC.

The V gene is TRBV10-3, the J gene TRBJ2-3; D is unclear. Germline loops: CDR1 ENHRY, CDR2 SYGVKD. Between the trimmed V and J ends, which lost 2 bases and 1 base, there was a span of 13 bases. The CDR3 extends over 16 amino acids. Here the CDR3 DNA reads TGTGCCATCAGTGAGCCTCTAGGCTCTGGCACAGATACGCAGTATTTT. This encodes CAISEPLGSGTDTQYF.

The gene calls are TRBV5-1 and TRBJ1-6, with no clear D. CDR1 is SGHRS, CDR2 YFSETQ, per germline. The CDR3 is 14 residues long. V lost 0 bases and J 14 bases, leaving 15 bases between the germline ends. CDR3 residues: CASSLGTDWKSLHF. The DNA for the CDR3 is TGCGCCAGCAGCTTGGGGACGGACTGGAAGTCCCTCCACTTT.

The chain employs TRBV5-1 and TRBJ2-5; D is uncertain. The V end was cut by 1 base, the J end by 1 base, with 5 bases between. This CDR3 contains 13 residues. Germline values: CDR1 SGHRS, CDR2 YFSETQ. The CDR3, as DNA: TGCGCCAGCAGCTTGATACTCCAAGAGACCCAGTACTTC. The encoded protein is CASSLILQETQYF.

This chain links TRBV28 with TRBJ1-1; 7 positions match TRBD1. Germline trimming cut 6 bases from V and 3 bases from J; bases unmatched to any gene: 10. The CDR3 totals 15 residues. Germline V gives CDR1 MDHEN, CDR2 SYDVKM. CDR3 in amino acids: CASRPSTGRDTEAFF. CDR3 DNA sequence: TGTGCCAGCAGGCCGTCGACAGGGCGGGACACTGAAGCTTTCTTT.

The V call is TRBV19, the J call TRBJ1-2, with D perhaps TRBD1 (6 bases). Germline values: CDR1 LNHDA, CDR2 SQIVND (reference sequence). Trimming left V 10 bases short and J 5 bases short, with 14 bases between. This CDR3 is 12 amino acids long. The CDR3 is CATRRGDYGYTF. The CDR3 DNA follows: TGTGCCACACGCAGGGGCGATTATGGCTACACCTTC.

This clone occurred a few times. Written as DNA, the CDR3 is TGTGCCAGCAGTCGAGAGGCCCGGGATGAGCAGTTCTTC. It is translated as CASSREARDEQFF. The rearrangement links TRBV6-5 to TRBJ2-1; D ambiguous. The germline V gene has CDR1 MNHEY and CDR2 SVGAGI. The V end was cut by 5 bases, the J end by 8 bases, with 13 bases between. The CDR3 extends over 13 amino acids.

The chain recombines TRBV27 with TRBJ1-2; D is perhaps TRBD1 (6 bases). Between the trimmed V and J ends, which lost 5 bases and 2 bases, there was a span of 9 bases. Germline lookup yields CDR1 MNHEY and CDR2 SMNVEV (reference sequence). The CDR3 sequence is 13 residues long. The CDR3: CASSPDRNYGYTF. The DNA of the CDR3 is TGTGCCAGCAGTCCCGACAGGAACTATGGCTACACCTTC.

This clone has a handful of counts. V is TRBV6-5 and J is TRBJ2-3, with 7 nucleotides matching TRBD2. Germline trimming cut 3 bases from V and 4 bases from J; bases unmatched to any gene: 7. The CDR3 has 15 amino acids. Germline CDR1 and CDR2: MNHEY and SVGAGI. The CDR3 loop reads CASSYGGGGADTQYF. Written as DNA, the CDR3 is TGTGCCAGCAGTTATGGGGGGGGAGGGGCAGATACGCAGTATTTT.

V usage is TRBV2 and J usage is TRBJ2-3; TRBD2 matches 10 bases. Germline assignment: CDR1 SNHLY and CDR2 FYNNEI. This CDR3 comprises 14 residues. V was pared by 3 bases and J by 8 bases, with 5 bases of the junction left unmatched. Here the CDR3 reads CASSDRLAGLTQYF. In DNA form, the CDR3 reads TGTGCCAGCAGTGATCGACTAGCGGGCCTTACGCAGTATTTT.

V is TRBV28 and J is TRBJ2-1; weak D call: TRBD2 (6 bases). V lost 4 bases to trimming and J lost 2 bases, with 9 bases between them. Germline V gene data show CDR1 as MDHEN and CDR2 as SYDVKM. This CDR3 has 14 amino acids. CDR3 in amino acids: CASSSPGAYNEQFF. CDR3 bases: TGTGCCAGCAGTTCGCCGGGGGCCTACAATGAGCAGTTCTTC.

This chain uses TRBV5-4 with TRBJ1-1, with D perhaps matching TRBD1 (5 bases). Germline V gene data show CDR1 as SGHNT and CDR2 as YYREEE (reference sequence). Deletions cut 1 base from V and 4 bases from J, with 8 bases between. This CDR3 has 13 residues. The CDR3 coding sequence is TGTGCCAGCAGCTTGTATCAGGGCACTGAAGCTTTCTTT. Translated: CASSLYQGTEAFF.

This clone was counted between two and nine times. The chain links TRBV28 to TRBJ1-5; the match to TRBD1 covers 8 bases. Looked up from germline, CDR1 is MDHEN and CDR2 is SYDVKM. The V gene end was trimmed by 6 bases and the J gene end by 0 bases; junction bases not matched to a gene: 10. CDR3 size: 17 residues. DNA for the CDR3: TGTGCCAGCAGAGCGACAGGGGCCGCTTATAGCAATCAGCCCCAGCATTTT. Its protein is CASRATGAAYSNQPQHF.

This clone showed up just a few times. The chain is built from TRBV9 and TRBJ2-7; D is possibly TRBD1 (5 bases). With 2 bases removed from V and 9 bases from J, the gap between germline ends came to 15 bases. Germline V gives CDR1 SGDLS, CDR2 YYNGEE. This CDR3 spans 13 amino acids. DNA of the CDR3: TGTGCCAGCAGCGTGGACATTCAATCGGGGCAGTACTTC. This codes for CASSVDIQSGQYF.

This clone was observed at least ten times. V usage is TRBV4-3 and J usage is TRBJ1-4; D remains ambiguous. Germline CDR1 and CDR2: LGHNA and YSLEER. Trimming cost V 4 bases and J 0 bases, with 9 bases left between them. The CDR3 consists of 15 residues. DNA for the CDR3: TGCGCCAGCAGCCCCCCGGAGGCAACTAATGAAAAACTGTTTTTT. It codes for CASSPPEATNEKLFF.

As regards this clone: The sample carries other DNA sequences with the same CDR3. The gene calls are TRBV7-9 and TRBJ2-4; D is perhaps TRBD2 (6 bases). The V end was cut by 1 base, the J end by 1 base, with 11 bases between. Germline CDR1 and CDR2: SEHNR and FQNEAQ (reference sequence). The CDR3 totals 16 residues. The CDR3 spells CASSLGAGLAKNIQYF. CDR3 nucleotide sequence: TGTGCCAGCAGCTTAGGGGCGGGACTGGCCAAAAACATTCAGTACTTC.

This clone has just a few counts. This chain connects TRBV5-1 to TRBJ2-1; 7 bases agree with TRBD2. The CDR3 consists of 13 residues. Germline V lookup: CDR1 SGHRS, CDR2 YFSETQ. V lost 4 bases, J lost 5 bases, and 3 bases stayed unmatched. The CDR3 is CASSRDYNNEQFF. CDR3 nucleotide sequence: TGCGCCAGCAGCCGGGACTACAACAATGAGCAGTTCTTC.

V gene TRBV13 combines with J gene TRBJ1-3; D gene unclear. CDR3 length: 14 residues. Germline CDR1 is PRHDT and CDR2 is FYEKMQ (reference sequence). V dropped 8 bases and J dropped 0 bases, with 11 bases sitting between them. CDR3 amino acids: CASREQSSGNTIYF. For the CDR3, the DNA is TGTGCCAGCCGAGAACAGAGCTCTGGAAACACCATATATTTT. Looking up the rest from reference TRBV13 and TRBJ1-3 gives the full variable domain: AAGVIQSPRHLIKEKRETATLKCYPIPRHDTVYWYQQGPGQDPQFLISFYEKMQSDKGSIPDRFSAQQFSDYHSELNMSSLELGDSALYFCASREQSSGNTIYFGEGSWLTVV.

This clone was observed a handful of times. The gene calls are TRBV7-9 and TRBJ1-1; no reliable D call. Germline V gene sequence: CDR1 SEHNR, CDR2 FQNEAQ (reference sequence). With 5 bases removed from V and 7 bases from J, the gap between germline ends came to 14 bases. The CDR3 runs to 13 residues. The CDR3 bases are TGTGCCAGCAGCCCCCGCCGAGAGGGTGAAGCTTTCTTT. It specifies CASSPRREGEAFF.

The table lists this clone with many counts. The chain is built from TRBV28 and TRBJ2-1; D is ambiguous. V shed 7 bases and J shed 3 bases, with 7 bases lying between them. This CDR3 has 12 residues. CDR1 is MDHEN and CDR2 is SYDVKM in the germline V gene. The chain's CDR3 is CASTTDYNEQFF. Here the CDR3 DNA reads TGTGCCAGCACTACTGACTACAATGAGCAGTTCTTC. Full variable domain (outside the CDR3, taken from reference TRBV28 and TRBJ2-1): DVKVTQSSRYLVKRTGEKVFLECVQDMDHENMFWYRQDPGLGLRLIYFSYDVKMKEKGDIPEGYSVSREKKERFSLILESASTNQTSMYLCASTTDYNEQFFGPGTRLTVL.

The chain has TRBV7-2 and TRBJ2-1, with TRBD2 matching 10 bases. The junction had 4 bases not matched to a gene; V was cut back by 10 bases and J by 1 base. Germline V gene lookup returns CDR1 SGHTA and CDR2 FQGNSA. This CDR3 has 14 residues. As DNA, the CDR3 is TGTGCCATCATTAGCGGGGGGTCCTACAATGAGCAGTTCTTC. This sequence encodes CAIISGGSYNEQFF. Full variable domain (outside the CDR3, taken from reference TRBV7-2 and TRBJ2-1): GAGVSQSPSNKVTEKGKDVELRCDPISGHTALYWYRQSLGQGLEFLIYFQGNSAPDKSGLPSDRFSAERTGGSVSTLTIQRTQQEDSAVYLCAIISGGSYNEQFFGPGTRLTVL.

This clone was seen a handful of times. This chain uses TRBV7-2 with TRBJ2-3; D perhaps matches TRBD2 (5 bases). CDR3 size: 14 residues. Germline V CDR1 and CDR2: SGHTA, FQGNSA. Trimming removed 3 bases from V and 1 base from J, with 8 bases in between. The chain's CDR3 is CASSFGLGTDTQYF. CDR3 sequence (DNA): TGTGCCAGCAGCTTTGGACTGGGCACAGATACGCAGTATTTT.

This chain links TRBV30 with TRBJ1-3; 9 bases map to TRBD1. Germline V gene data show CDR1 as GTSNPN and CDR2 as SVGIG (reference sequence). The CDR3 is 14 residues long. V lost 3 bases to trimming and J lost 4 bases; unmatched junction nucleotides: 4. CDR3 residues: CAWRGTGSGNTIYF. In DNA form, the CDR3 reads TGTGCCTGGAGGGGGACAGGGTCCGGAAACACCATATATTTT. The full variable domain, with the rest looked up from reference TRBV30 and TRBJ1-3, is SQTIHQWPATLVQPVGSPLSLECTVEGTSNPNLYWYRQAAGRGLQLLFYSVGIGQISSEVPQNLSASRPQDRQFILSSKKLLLSDSGFYLCAWRGTGSGNTIYFGEGSWLTVV.

This clone was counted a few times. The V gene is TRBV27, the J gene TRBJ1-1; D not resolved. Trimming removed 3 bases at V and 5 bases at J, with 10 bases between. The CDR3 consists of 13 residues. Per the germline V gene, CDR1 is MNHEY and CDR2 is SMNVEV (reference sequence). The CDR3 DNA is TGTGCCAGCAGTTTTGTGGGAGGGACTGAAGCTTTCTTT. As protein: CASSFVGGTEAFF.